This entry describes one TCR beta chain. The entry originates in a study of T cell changes during pregnancy in multiple sclerosis. Method: immunoSEQ multiplex PCR; TCRdb's copy keeps in-frame clones and lacks some. Of tens of thousands of clones detected, about 88% appear once; the ten largest clones hold roughly 1.2%. This CDR3 has 13 residues. Deletions cut 8 bases from V and 5 bases from J, with 19 bases between. Germline CDR1 SQVTM, CDR2 ANQGSEA. This specimen consisted of CD4+ T cells from peripheral blood mononuclear cells, obtained in the second trimester of pregnancy. The sequence came from a female donor with multiple sclerosis, enrolled in a pregnancy study. The chain carries TRBV29-1 and TRBJ2-7; D is possibly TRBD2 (6 bases). As DNA, the CDR3 is TGCAGCCCCGGGATAAGCAGGGAGGACGAGCAGTACTTC. Its protein product is CSPGISREDEQYF.